The clone carrying this TCR beta chain has ten or more counts. Its target is unknown. 5'RACE template switching produced TCR cDNA carrying a universal primer site and UMIs. TCRdb independently ran MiXCR on the 5' RACE reads; one entry per CDR3 protein. The repertoire holds about 400,000 distinct CDR3 sequences, approximately 5.7% seen once, with over 12% in the top ten. These data are taken from a study of T cells after yellow fever vaccination. This CDR3 comprises 12 residues. The germline CDR1 and CDR2 sequences are SGHVS and FQNEAQ. V dropped 4 bases and J dropped 4 bases, with 7 bases sitting between them. Study-wide results and caveats: It was a weaker secondary response, yet one that peaked faster, at day 5 versus 15. Clonotype sharing between CD4 and CD8 compartments was small.

This receptor was taken from a man younger than 40 who received the YFV17D yellow fever vaccine. This chain links TRBV7-8 with TRBJ1-2; D perhaps matches TRBD1 (5 bases). Sequenced here: PBMCs, sampled 5 days after the yellow fever booster vaccination. The CDR3 nucleotides are TGTGCCAGCAGCTCAGGGACCTATGGCTACACCTTC. Residues: CASSSGTYGYTF.